A single sample gave rise to the 15 T cell receptor beta chains below, sequenced in a study of cytomegalovirus exposure and HLA in healthy donors. Use of 60 Vbeta and 13 Jbeta primers characterized the PCR. Generated by immunoSEQ multiplex PCR, the TCRdb table keeps only in-frame clones and is missing some. Of 55,000 to 80,000 clones listed, 60% to 75% are singletons. Input material: PBMCs. The source of these receptors is a man between 65 and 79 years old in good health and CMV-seronegative.

This chain links TRBV11-2 with TRBJ1-4; 7 bases map to TRBD1. After removal of 1 base from V and 7 bases from J, the junction contained 9 bases not matched to a gene. From germline, CDR1 is SGHAT and CDR2 FQNNGV. The CDR3 is 16 amino acids. As DNA, the CDR3 is TGTGCCAGCAGCTTAGCCCTACAGGGGTTCACTGAAAAACTGTTTTTT. Translating it yields CASSLALQGFTEKLFF.

The chain recombines TRBV19 with TRBJ2-5; tentatively, D is TRBD2 (5 bases). Trimming cost V 5 bases and J 5 bases, with 21 bases left between them. Germline loops: CDR1 LNHDA, CDR2 SQIVND (reference sequence). The CDR3 contains 16 residues. Here the CDR3 reads CASSAQPAVPGETQYF. In nucleotides, the CDR3 is TGTGCCAGTAGTGCCCAGCCGGCAGTCCCGGGGGAGACCCAGTACTTC.

This clone was detected only once. The chain links TRBV30 to TRBJ1-5; no definite D call. In germline, CDR1 is GTSNPN, CDR2 SVGIG (reference sequence). There are 16 residues in the CDR3. Trimming removed 0 bases from V and 2 bases from J, with 14 bases in between. The CDR3 here is CAWSVGGRIGNQPQHF. CDR3 coding DNA: TGTGCCTGGAGTGTAGGAGGACGGATTGGCAATCAGCCCCAGCATTTT. Filled out from reference TRBV30 and TRBJ1-5, the complete variable domain reads SQTIHQWPATLVQPVGSPLSLECTVEGTSNPNLYWYRQAAGRGLQLLFYSVGIGQISSEVPQNLSASRPQDRQFILSSKKLLLSDSGFYLCAWSVGGRIGNQPQHFGDGTRLSIL.

This chain links TRBV30 with TRBJ1-1, with D perhaps TRBD1 (6 bases). Germline V gene data show CDR1 as GTSNPN and CDR2 as SVGIG (reference sequence). The CDR3 is 14 amino acids. V was shortened by 4 bases and J by 7 bases, with 19 bases between the two germline ends. The DNA of the CDR3 is TGTGCCTGGAACATGGGGGGGCCGGCAGGTGAAGCTTTCTTT. Residues: CAWNMGGPAGEAFF.

This sequence joins TRBV6-5 and TRBJ2-7; TRBD1 matches at 9 bases. CDR3 size: 15 residues. The V and J ends lost 2 bases and 3 bases, in that order; junction bases with no gene match: 5. CDR1 and CDR2 from the germline V gene are MNHEY and SVGAGI. CDR3 region: CASSYRGQGIYEQYF. CDR3 nucleotide sequence: TGTGCCAGCAGTTACCGGGGACAGGGTATCTACGAGCAGTACTTC.

The chain has TRBV28 and TRBJ1-3; a weak D match, TRBD1 (5 bases). The CDR3 is made up of 15 amino acids. Trimming stripped 8 bases from V and 0 bases from J, with 14 bases between. CDR1 MDHEN and CDR2 SYDVKM come from the germline V gene. The CDR3 region is CASLGGGSSGNTIYF. The CDR3 nucleotides read TGTGCCAGCCTTGGGGGGGGAAGCTCTGGAAACACCATATATTTT.

This chain connects TRBV5-6 to TRBJ2-1, with 9 nucleotides matching TRBD2. V gave up 3 bases and J gave up 0 bases; unmatched junction bases: 1. This CDR3 has 15 residues. Germline CDR1 SGHDT, CDR2 YYEEEE. CDR3 loop: CASSSLAGSYNEQFF. The CDR3 nucleotides read TGTGCCAGCAGCTCACTAGCGGGCTCCTACAATGAGCAGTTCTTC.

The genes are TRBV2 and TRBJ2-1, with TRBD1 matching over 12 bases. This CDR3 is built from 15 residues. J gave up 4 bases and V 7 bases, and 5 bases lay outside the gene matches. CDR1 SNHLY and CDR2 FYNNEI come from the germline V gene. The CDR3 spells CASKGQGAVYNEQFF. Written as DNA, the CDR3 is TGTGCCAGCAAGGGACAGGGGGCGGTTTACAATGAGCAGTTCTTC.

This chain links TRBV5-1 with TRBJ2-7, with 7 positions matching TRBD1. The CDR3 consists of 15 residues. V trimming: 3 bases; J trimming: 6 bases; junction bases outside the gene matches: 12. The germline V gene has CDR1 SGHRS and CDR2 YFSETQ. The CDR3 reads CASSSGTALVSEQYF. The CDR3 DNA reads as TGCGCCAGCAGCTCCGGGACAGCGCTAGTGAGCGAGCAGTACTTC.

This clone was observed once. The V gene is TRBV28, the J gene TRBJ2-2, with D possibly being TRBD1 (7 bases). The V and J ends lost 2 bases and 4 bases respectively, with 11 bases between them. CDR3 length equals 15 residues. Germline values: CDR1 MDHEN, CDR2 SYDVKM. The DNA of the CDR3 is TGTGCCAGCAGTTTAGGAGGGGGCCTCACCGGGGAGCTGTTTTTT. Translating gives CASSLGGGLTGELFF.

V and J are TRBV5-1 and TRBJ2-5; no clear D gene. Germline loops: CDR1 SGHRS, CDR2 YFSETQ. Trimming left V 2 bases short and J 3 bases short, with 2 bases between. CDR3 size: 11 residues. CDR3 DNA: TGCGCCAGCAGCTTCGAAGAGACCCAGTACTTC. This encodes CASSFEETQYF.

The chain joins TRBV6-1 to TRBJ2-7; D may be TRBD2 (6 bases). This CDR3 has 13 residues. V was shortened by 6 bases and J by 5 bases, with 14 bases between the two germline ends. Looked up from germline, CDR1 is MNHNS and CDR2 is SASEGT. The CDR3 here is CASSLATLNEQYF. The DNA for the CDR3 is TGTGCCAGCAGCCTAGCGACCCTAAACGAGCAGTACTTC.

The chain carries TRBV5-1 and TRBJ2-5; no clear D. Per the germline V gene, CDR1 is SGHRS and CDR2 is YFSETQ. Trimming took off 0 bases at V and 2 bases at J, with 8 bases between the two ends. The length of the CDR3 is 14 residues. CDR3 DNA: TGCGCCAGCAGCTTGGGTGGAGAACAAGAGACCCAGTACTTC. Residues: CASSLGGEQETQYF.

This rearrangement joins TRBV7-8 to TRBJ1-5, with D possibly TRBD1 on 6 matching bases. The CDR3 is made up of 15 amino acids. Germline CDR1 is SGHVS and CDR2 is FQNEAQ. Trimming removed 5 bases at V and 3 bases at J, with 14 bases between. CDR3 DNA: TGTGCCAGCAGCGAACGGACAGTGACCAATCAGCCCCAGCATTTT. It specifies CASSERTVTNQPQHF.

The chain joins TRBV9 to TRBJ2-7, with 7 bases matching TRBD2. This CDR3 has 14 residues. CDR1 is SGDLS, CDR2 YYNGEE, per germline. V was pared by 1 base and J by 5 bases, with 6 bases of the junction left unmatched. The DNA for the CDR3 is TGTGCCAGCAGCGTATCCGGGAGGAGCGACGAGCAGTACTTC. Encoded protein: CASSVSGRSDEQYF.